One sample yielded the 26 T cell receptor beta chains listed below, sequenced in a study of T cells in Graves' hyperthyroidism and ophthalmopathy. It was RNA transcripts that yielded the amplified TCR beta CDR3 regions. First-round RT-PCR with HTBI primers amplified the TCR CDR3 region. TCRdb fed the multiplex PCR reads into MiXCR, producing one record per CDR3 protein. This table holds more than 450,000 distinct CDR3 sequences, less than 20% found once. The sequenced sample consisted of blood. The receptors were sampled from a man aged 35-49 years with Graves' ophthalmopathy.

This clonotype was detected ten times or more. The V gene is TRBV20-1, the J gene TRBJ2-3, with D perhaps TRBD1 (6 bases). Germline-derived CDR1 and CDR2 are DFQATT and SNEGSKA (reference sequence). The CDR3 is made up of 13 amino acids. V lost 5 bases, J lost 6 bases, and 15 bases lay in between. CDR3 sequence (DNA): TGCAGTGCTTCAGGGGCCAGTACGGATACGCAGTATTTT. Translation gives CSASGASTDTQYF.

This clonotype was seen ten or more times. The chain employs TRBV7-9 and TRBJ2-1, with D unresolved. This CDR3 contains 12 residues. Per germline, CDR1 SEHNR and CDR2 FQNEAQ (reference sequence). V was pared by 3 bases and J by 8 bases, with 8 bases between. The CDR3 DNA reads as TGTGCCAGCAGCTTCCTCATCTATGAGCAGTTCTTC. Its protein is CASSFLIYEQFF.

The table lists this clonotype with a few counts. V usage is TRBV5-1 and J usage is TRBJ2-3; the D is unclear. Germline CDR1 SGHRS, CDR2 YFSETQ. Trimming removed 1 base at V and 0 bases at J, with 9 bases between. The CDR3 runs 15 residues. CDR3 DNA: TGCGCCAGCAGCTTGCTGGAAACTAGCACAGATACGCAGTATTTT. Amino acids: CASSLLETSTDTQYF.

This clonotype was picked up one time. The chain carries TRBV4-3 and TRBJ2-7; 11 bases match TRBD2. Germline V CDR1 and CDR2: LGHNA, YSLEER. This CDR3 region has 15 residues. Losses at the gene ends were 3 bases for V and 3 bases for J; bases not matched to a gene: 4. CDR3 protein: CASSQTLAGDYEQYF. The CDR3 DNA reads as TGCGCCAGCAGCCAGACACTAGCGGGAGACTACGAGCAGTACTTC.

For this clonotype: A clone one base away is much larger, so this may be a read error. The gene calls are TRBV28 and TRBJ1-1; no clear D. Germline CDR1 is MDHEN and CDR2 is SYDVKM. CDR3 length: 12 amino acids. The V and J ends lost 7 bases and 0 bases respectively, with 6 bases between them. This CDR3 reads CASKLVNTEAFF. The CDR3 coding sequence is TGTGCCAGCAAGTTAGTGAACACTGAAGCTTTCTTT.

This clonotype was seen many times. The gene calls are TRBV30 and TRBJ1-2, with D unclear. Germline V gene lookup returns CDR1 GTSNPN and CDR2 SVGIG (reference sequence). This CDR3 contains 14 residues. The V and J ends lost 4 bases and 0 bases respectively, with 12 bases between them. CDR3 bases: TGTGCCTGGAATAACGCACCAACTAACTATGGCTACACCTTC. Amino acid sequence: CAWNNAPTNYGYTF.

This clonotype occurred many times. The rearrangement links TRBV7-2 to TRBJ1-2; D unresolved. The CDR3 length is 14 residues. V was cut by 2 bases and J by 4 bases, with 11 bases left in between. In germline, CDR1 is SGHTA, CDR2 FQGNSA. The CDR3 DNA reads TGTGCCAGCAGCTTAAGTCAGAACCTCTATGGCTACACCTTC. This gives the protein CASSLSQNLYGYTF. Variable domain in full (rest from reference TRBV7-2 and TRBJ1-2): GAGVSQSPSNKVTEKGKDVELRCDPISGHTALYWYRQSLGQGLEFLIYFQGNSAPDKSGLPSDRFSAERTGGSVSTLTIQRTQQEDSAVYLCASSLSQNLYGYTFGSGTRLTVV.

The CDR3 loop is CASSPDRGYSPLHF. CDR3 nucleotides: TGTGCCAGCAGCCCGGACAGGGGGTATTCACCCCTCCACTTT. The chain carries TRBV9 and TRBJ1-6; 10 nucleotides match TRBD1. The CDR3 is made up of 14 amino acids. With 4 bases clipped from V and 8 bases from J, the junction kept 3 bases outside the gene matches. The germline V gene encodes CDR1 SGDLS and CDR2 YYNGEE.

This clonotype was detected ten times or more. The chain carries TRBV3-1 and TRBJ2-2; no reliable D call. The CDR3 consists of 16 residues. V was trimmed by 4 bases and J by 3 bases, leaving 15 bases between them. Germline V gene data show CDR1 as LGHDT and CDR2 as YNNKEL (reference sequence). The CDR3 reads CASSLRPYGDTGELFF. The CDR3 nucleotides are TGTGCCAGCAGCCTCCGGCCCTACGGCGACACCGGGGAGCTGTTTTTT.

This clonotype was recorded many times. The CDR3 protein is CASSGTSGSGETQYF. CDR3 nucleotides: TGTGCCAGCAGCGGGACTAGCGGGAGTGGAGAGACCCAGTACTTC. The chain combines TRBV7-2 with TRBJ2-5; 14 bases map to TRBD2. After removal of 5 bases from V and 4 bases from J, the junction contained 3 bases not matched to a gene. CDR1 and CDR2 (germline): SGHTA, FQGNSA. This CDR3 region has 15 residues.

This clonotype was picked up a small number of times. CDR3 sequence reads: CASSSGTAGANVLTF. DNA for the CDR3: TGTGCCAGCAGTAGCGGGACAGCTGGGGCCAACGTCCTGACTTTC. The V and J genes are TRBV6-1 and TRBJ2-6; D could derive from TRBD1 or TRBD2 (7 bases each). This CDR3 has 15 residues. Per the germline V gene, CDR1 is MNHNS and CDR2 is SASEGT. V was cut by 5 bases and J by 2 bases, with 10 bases left in between.

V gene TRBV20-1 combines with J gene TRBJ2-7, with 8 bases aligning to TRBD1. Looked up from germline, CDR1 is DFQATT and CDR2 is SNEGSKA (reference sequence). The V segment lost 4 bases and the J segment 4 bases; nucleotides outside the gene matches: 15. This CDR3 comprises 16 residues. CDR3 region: CSATTPRTGHRYEQYF. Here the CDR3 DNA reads TGCAGTGCTACCACCCCTCGGACAGGGCATCGGTACGAGCAGTACTTC.

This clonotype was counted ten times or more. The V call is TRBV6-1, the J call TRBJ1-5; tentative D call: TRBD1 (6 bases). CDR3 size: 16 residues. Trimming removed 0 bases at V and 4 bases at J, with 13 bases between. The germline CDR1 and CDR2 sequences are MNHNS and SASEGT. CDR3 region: CASSEAPGAGNQPQHF. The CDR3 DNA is TGTGCCAGCAGTGAAGCCCCGGGGGCAGGGAATCAGCCCCAGCATTTT.

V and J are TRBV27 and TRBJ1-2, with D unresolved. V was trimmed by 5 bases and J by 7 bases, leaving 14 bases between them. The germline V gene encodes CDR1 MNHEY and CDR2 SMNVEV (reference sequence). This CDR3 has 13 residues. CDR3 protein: CASSTRGRGGYTF. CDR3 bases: TGTGCCAGCAGTACCCGGGGAAGAGGTGGCTACACCTTC.

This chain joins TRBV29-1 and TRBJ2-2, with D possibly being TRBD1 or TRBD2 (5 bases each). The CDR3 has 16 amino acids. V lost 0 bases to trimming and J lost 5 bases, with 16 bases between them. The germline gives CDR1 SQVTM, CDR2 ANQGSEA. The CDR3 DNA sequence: TGCAGCGTTGAAGAAGTAATGGGGGTTCGAACCGGGGAGCTGTTTTTT. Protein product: CSVEEVMGVRTGELFF.

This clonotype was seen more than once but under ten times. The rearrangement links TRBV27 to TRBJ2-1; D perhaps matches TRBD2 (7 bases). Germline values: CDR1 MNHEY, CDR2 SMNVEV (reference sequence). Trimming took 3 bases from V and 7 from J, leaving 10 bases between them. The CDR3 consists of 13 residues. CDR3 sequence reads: CASSFEGGNEQFF. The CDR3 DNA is TGTGCCAGCAGTTTCGAGGGGGGGAATGAGCAGTTCTTC.

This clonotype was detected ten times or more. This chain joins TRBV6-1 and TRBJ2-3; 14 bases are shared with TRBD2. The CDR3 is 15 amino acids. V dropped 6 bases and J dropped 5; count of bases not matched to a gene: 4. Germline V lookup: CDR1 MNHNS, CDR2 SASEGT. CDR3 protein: CASSGLAGGGDTQYF. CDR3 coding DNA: TGTGCCAGCAGCGGACTAGCGGGGGGAGGAGATACGCAGTATTTT.

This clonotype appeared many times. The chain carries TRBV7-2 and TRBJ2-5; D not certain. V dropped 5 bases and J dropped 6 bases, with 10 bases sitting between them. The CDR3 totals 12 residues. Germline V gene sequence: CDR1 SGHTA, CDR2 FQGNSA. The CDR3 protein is CASSPQSQTQYF. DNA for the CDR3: TGTGCCAGCAGCCCACAGAGCCAGACCCAGTACTTC.

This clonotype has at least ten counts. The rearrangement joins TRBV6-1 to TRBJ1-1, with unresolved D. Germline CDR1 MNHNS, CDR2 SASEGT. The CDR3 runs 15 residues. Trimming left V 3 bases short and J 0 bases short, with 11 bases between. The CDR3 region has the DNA TGTGCCAGCAGTGACGTCTTTGCGGTGAACACTGAAGCTTTCTTT. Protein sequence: CASSDVFAVNTEAFF.

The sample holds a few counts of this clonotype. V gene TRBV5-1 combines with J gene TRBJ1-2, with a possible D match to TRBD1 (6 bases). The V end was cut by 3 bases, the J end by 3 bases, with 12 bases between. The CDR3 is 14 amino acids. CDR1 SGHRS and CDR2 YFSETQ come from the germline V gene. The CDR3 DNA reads TGCGCCAGCAGCTCGATAGGGGGAGACTATGGCTACACCTTC. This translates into CASSSIGGDYGYTF.

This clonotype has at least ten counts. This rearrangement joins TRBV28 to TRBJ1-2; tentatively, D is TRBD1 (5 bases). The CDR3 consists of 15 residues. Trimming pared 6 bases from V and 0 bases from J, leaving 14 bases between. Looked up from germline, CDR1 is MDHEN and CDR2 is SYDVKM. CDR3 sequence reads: CASRVPQGSNYGYTF. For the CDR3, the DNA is TGTGCCAGCAGAGTCCCGCAGGGTTCTAACTATGGCTACACCTTC.

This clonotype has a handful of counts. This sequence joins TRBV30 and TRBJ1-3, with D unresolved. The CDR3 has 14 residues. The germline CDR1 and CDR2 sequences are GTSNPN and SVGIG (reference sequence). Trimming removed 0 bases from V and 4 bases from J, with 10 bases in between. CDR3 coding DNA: TGTGCCTGGAGTGTAGAATCGAGCGGAAACACCATATATTTT. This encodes CAWSVESSGNTIYF.

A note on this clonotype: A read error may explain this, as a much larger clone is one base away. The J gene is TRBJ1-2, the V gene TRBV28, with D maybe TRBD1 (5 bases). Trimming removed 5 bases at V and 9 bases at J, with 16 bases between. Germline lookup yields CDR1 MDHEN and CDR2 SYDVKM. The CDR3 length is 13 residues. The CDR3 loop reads CASSPPGNQSYTF. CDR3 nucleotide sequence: TGTGCCAGCAGTCCCCCAGGGAATCAAAGCTACACCTTC.

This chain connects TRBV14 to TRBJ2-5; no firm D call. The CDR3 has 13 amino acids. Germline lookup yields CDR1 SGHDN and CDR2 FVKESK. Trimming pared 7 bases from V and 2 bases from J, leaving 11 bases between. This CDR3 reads CASNGVPQETQYF. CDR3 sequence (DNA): TGTGCCAGCAATGGGGTCCCTCAAGAGACCCAGTACTTC.

The CDR3 nucleotides are TGTGCCAGCAATCGCTCCTACGAGCAGTACTTC. This codes for CASNRSYEQYF. The J gene is TRBJ2-7, the V gene TRBV27; D is uncertain. The CDR3 loop spans 11 amino acids. The germline V gene encodes CDR1 MNHEY and CDR2 SMNVEV (reference sequence). Trimming removed 7 bases from V and 0 bases from J, with 4 bases in between.

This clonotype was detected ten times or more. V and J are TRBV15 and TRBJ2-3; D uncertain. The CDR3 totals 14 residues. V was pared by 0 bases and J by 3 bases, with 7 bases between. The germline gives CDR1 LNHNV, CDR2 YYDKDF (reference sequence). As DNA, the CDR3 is TGTGCCACCAGCAGAGAAGGAGAGACAGATACGCAGTATTTT. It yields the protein CATSREGETDTQYF.